This T cell receptor (beta chain) was found in a study of blood T cell repertoires in COVID-19. About the study: COVID-19 samples from acute and convalescent phases originated in the United States, Italy and Spain. Sources were T cells, B-cell-depleted T cells, or PBMCs; the material itself was cDNA or gDNA.

TCRdb's copy holds only in-frame clones and misses some; the assay was immunoSEQ multiplex PCR. The sample consists of roughly 260,000 clones, 87% of them appearing once. The sample holds one count of this clone. Losses at the gene ends were 4 bases for V and 4 bases for J; bases not matched to a gene: 8. Looked up from germline, CDR1 is SGHRS and CDR2 is YFSETQ. The length of the CDR3 is 15 residues. This clonotype was sampled from a woman aged 45-65 years with acute or convalescent COVID-19. Sequenced: peripheral blood. The V call is TRBV5-1, the J call TRBJ2-1; 7 bases align to TRBD1. CDR3 nucleotide sequence: TGCGCCAGCAGCCCGGTGGGGGACAGATACAATGAGCAGTTCTTC. This translates into CASSPVGDRYNEQFF.